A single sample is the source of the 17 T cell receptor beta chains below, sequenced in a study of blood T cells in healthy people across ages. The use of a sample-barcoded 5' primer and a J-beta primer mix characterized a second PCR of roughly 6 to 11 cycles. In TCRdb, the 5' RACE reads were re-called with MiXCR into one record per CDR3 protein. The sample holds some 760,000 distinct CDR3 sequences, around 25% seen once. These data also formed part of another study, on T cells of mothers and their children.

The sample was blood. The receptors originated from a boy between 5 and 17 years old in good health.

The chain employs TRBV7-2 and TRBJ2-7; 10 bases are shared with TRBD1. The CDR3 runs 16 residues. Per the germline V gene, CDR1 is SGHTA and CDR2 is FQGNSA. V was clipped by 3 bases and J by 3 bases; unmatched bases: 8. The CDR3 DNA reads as TGTGCCAGCAGCTTTCCGGGACAGGGGACCTACTACGAGCAGTACTTC. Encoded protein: CASSFPGQGTYYEQYF. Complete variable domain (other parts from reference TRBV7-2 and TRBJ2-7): GAGVSQSPSNKVTEKGKDVELRCDPISGHTALYWYRQSLGQGLEFLIYFQGNSAPDKSGLPSDRFSAERTGGSVSTLTIQRTQQEDSAVYLCASSFPGQGTYYEQYFGPGTRLTVT.

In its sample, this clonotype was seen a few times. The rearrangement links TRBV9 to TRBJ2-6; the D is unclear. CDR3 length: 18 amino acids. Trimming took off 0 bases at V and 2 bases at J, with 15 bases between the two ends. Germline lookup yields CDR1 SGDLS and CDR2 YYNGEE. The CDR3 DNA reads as TGTGCCAGCAGCGTAGCCCAGGCTCGGGTCGCTGGGGCCAACGTCCTGACTTTC. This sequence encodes CASSVAQARVAGANVLTF.

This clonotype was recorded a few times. CDR3 sequence: CASPPSYEQYF. In nucleotides, the CDR3 is TGTGCCAGTCCCCCGTCCTACGAGCAGTACTTC. J is TRBJ2-7 and V is TRBV12-3 or TRBV12-4; D remains ambiguous. V was clipped by 9 bases and J by 1 base, with 7 bases between them. The CDR3 has 11 residues.

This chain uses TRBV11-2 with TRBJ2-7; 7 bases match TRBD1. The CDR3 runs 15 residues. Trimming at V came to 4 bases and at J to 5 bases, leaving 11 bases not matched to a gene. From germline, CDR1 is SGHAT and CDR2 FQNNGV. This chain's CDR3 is CASSSRGSAIDEQYF. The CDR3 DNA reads TGTGCCAGCAGCTCCAGGGGGTCCGCTATCGACGAGCAGTACTTC.

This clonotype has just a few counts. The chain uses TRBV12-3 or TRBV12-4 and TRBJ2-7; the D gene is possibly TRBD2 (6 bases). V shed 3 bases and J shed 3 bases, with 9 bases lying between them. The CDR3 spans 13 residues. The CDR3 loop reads CASSFIGGYEQYF. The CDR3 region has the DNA TGTGCCAGCAGTTTCATCGGGGGCTACGAGCAGTACTTC.

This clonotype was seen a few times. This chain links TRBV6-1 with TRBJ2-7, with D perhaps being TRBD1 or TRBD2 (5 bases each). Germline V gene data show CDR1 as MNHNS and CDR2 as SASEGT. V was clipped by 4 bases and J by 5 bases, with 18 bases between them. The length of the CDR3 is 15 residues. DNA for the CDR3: TGTGCCAGCAGTGCCACGGGACCCCTATGGGACGAGCAGTACTTC. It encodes CASSATGPLWDEQYF.

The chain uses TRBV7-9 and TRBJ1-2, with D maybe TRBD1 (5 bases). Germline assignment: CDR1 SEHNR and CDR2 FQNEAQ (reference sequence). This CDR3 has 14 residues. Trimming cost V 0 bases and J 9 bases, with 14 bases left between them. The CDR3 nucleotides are TGTGCCAGCAGCTTAGCTACCCGGGACCTGAGCTACACCTTC. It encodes CASSLATRDLSYTF. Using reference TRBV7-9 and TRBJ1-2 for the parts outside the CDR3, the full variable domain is DTGVSQNPRHKITKRGQNVTFRCDPISEHNRLYWYRQTLGQGPEFLTYFQNEAQLEKSRLLSDRFSAERPKGSFSTLEIQRTEQGDSAMYLCASSLATRDLSYTFGSGTRLTVV.

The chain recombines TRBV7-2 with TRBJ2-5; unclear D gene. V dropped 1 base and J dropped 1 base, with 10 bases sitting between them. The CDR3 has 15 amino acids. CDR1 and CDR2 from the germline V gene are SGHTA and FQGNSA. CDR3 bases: TGTGCCAGCAGCTTAGTCTCATTAGTCCAAGAGACCCAGTACTTC. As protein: CASSLVSLVQETQYF. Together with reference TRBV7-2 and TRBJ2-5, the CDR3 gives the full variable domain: GAGVSQSPSNKVTEKGKDVELRCDPISGHTALYWYRQSLGQGLEFLIYFQGNSAPDKSGLPSDRFSAERTGGSVSTLTIQRTQQEDSAVYLCASSLVSLVQETQYFGPGTRLLVL.

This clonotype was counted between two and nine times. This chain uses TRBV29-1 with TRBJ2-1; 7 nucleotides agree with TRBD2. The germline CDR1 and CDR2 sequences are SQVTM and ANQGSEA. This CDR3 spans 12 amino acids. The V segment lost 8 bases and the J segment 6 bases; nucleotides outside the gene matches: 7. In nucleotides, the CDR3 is TGCAGCCCACGGACTAGTGTCAATGAGCAGTTCTTC. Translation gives CSPRTSVNEQFF.

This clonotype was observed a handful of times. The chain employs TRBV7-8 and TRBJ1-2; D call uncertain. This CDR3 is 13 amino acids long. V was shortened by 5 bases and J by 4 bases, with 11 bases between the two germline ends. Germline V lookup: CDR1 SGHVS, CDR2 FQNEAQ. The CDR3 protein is CASSQTGSYGYTF. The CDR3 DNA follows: TGTGCCAGCAGCCAAACCGGTTCCTATGGCTACACCTTC.

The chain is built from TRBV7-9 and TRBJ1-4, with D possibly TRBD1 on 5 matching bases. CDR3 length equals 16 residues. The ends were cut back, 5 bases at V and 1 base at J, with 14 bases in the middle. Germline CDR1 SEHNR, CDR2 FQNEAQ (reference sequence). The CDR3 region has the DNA TGTGCCAGCAGCCCACCCGACAGCCGAACTAATGAAAAACTGTTTTTT. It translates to CASSPPDSRTNEKLFF.

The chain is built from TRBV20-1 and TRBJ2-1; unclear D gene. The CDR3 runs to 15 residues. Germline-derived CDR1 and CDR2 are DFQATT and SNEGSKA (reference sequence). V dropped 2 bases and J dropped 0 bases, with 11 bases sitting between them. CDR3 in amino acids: CSARPTQSSYNEQFF. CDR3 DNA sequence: TGCAGTGCTAGACCGACACAGAGCTCCTACAATGAGCAGTTCTTC.

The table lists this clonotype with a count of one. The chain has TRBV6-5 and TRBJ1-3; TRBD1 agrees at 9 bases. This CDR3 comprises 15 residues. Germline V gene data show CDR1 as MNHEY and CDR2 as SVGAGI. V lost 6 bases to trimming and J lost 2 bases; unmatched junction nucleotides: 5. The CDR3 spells CASRERDRAGNTIYF. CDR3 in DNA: TGTGCCAGCAGGGAGCGGGACAGGGCTGGAAACACCATATATTTT.

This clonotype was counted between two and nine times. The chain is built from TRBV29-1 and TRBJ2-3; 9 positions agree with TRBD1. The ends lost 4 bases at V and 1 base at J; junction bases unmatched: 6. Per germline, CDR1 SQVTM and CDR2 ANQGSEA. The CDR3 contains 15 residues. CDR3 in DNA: TGCAGCGTTGGCTACAGGGGGCTGGGCACAGATACGCAGTATTTT. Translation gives CSVGYRGLGTDTQYF.

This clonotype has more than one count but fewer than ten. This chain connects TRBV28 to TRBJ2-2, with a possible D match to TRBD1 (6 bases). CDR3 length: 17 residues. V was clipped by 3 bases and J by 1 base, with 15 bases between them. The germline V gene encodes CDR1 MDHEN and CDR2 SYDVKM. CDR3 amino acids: CASSFPQGRVNTGELFF. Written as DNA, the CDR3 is TGTGCCAGCAGTTTTCCGCAGGGGCGCGTGAACACCGGGGAGCTGTTTTTT.

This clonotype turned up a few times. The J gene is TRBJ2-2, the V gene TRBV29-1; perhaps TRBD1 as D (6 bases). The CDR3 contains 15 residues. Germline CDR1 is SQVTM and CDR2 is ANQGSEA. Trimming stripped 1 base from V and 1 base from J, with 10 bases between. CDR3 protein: CSVEGATGNTGELFF. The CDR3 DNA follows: TGCAGCGTTGAAGGGGCGACAGGGAACACCGGGGAGCTGTTTTTT.

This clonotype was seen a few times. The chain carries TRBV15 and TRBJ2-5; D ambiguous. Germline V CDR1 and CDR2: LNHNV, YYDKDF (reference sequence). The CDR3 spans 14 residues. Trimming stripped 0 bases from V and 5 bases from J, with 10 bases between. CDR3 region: CATSRDRLGETQYF. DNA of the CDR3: TGTGCCACCAGCAGAGATCGATTGGGGGAGACCCAGTACTTC.